These 22 T cell receptor beta chains originate from one sample sequenced in a study of shared clonotypes between healthy human individuals. Repertoires were generated with immunoSEQ multiplex PCR, while TCRdb's copy carries only in-frame clones and drops some. The sample shows some 380,000 clones, about 96% of them seen only once. Material: memory CD8+ T cells sorted from blood. Subset denoted: CD45RO+ cells pooled with CCR7-negative TemRA cells. The receptor source for this set is a man aged 25-45 years in good health.

V gene TRBV2 combines with J gene TRBJ1-5; 7 bases agree with TRBD1. The V gene end was trimmed by 7 bases and the J gene end by 0 bases; junction bases not matched to a gene: 9. The germline CDR1 and CDR2 sequences are SNHLY and FYNNEI. The CDR3 extends over 16 amino acids. In DNA, the CDR3 is TGTGCCAGCACCAGGGACAGCGGGTATAGCAATCAGCCCCAGCATTTT. It is translated as CASTRDSGYSNQPQHF.

CDR3 amino acids: CASSIVLAGATGELFF. The DNA for the CDR3 is TGTGCCAGTAGTATAGTGCTAGCGGGAGCCACCGGGGAGCTGTTTTTT. The gene calls are TRBV19 and TRBJ2-2; TRBD2 aligns across 10 bases. V trimming: 1 base; J trimming: 4 bases; junction bases outside the gene matches: 3. Germline V gene sequence: CDR1 LNHDA, CDR2 SQIVND (reference sequence). The CDR3 consists of 16 residues. Filled out from reference TRBV19 and TRBJ2-2, the complete variable domain reads DGGITQSPKYLFRKEGQNVTLSCEQNLNHDAMYWYRQDPGQGLRLIYYSQIVNDFQKGDIAEGYSVSREKKESFPLTVTSAQKNPTAFYLCASSIVLAGATGELFFGEGSRLTVL.

The chain couples TRBV28 to TRBJ1-2; possible D gene TRBD1, 5 bases. Germline V lookup: CDR1 MDHEN, CDR2 SYDVKM. This CDR3 is 14 amino acids long. Trimming removed 1 base from V and 3 bases from J, with 9 bases in between. In DNA, the CDR3 is TGTGCCAGCAGTTTATCTGGCAGGGACTATGGCTACACCTTC. This sequence encodes CASSLSGRDYGYTF.

The chain recombines TRBV5-1 with TRBJ2-7; tentative D call: TRBD2 (6 bases). V lost 3 bases and J 7 bases, leaving 17 bases between the germline ends. Germline V gene lookup returns CDR1 SGHRS and CDR2 YFSETQ. This CDR3 comprises 14 residues. The CDR3: CASSSRDAGGEQYF. As DNA, the CDR3 is TGCGCCAGCAGCTCGAGGGACGCCGGAGGGGAGCAGTACTTC. Complete variable domain (other parts from reference TRBV5-1 and TRBJ2-7): KAGVTQTPRYLIKTRGQQVTLSCSPISGHRSVSWYQQTPGQGLQFLFEYFSETQRNKGNFPGRFSGRQFSNSRSEMNVSTLELGDSALYLCASSSRDAGGEQYFGPGTRLTVT.

The CDR3 sequence is CASSNGTQGPEQYF. The CDR3 DNA is TGTGCCAGCAGCAACGGTACACAGGGGCCCGAGCAGTACTTC. V is TRBV21-1 and J is TRBJ2-7; the listed D gene, TRBD1, was not tested against the DNA. TRBV21-1 is a known pseudogene. This CDR3 region has 14 residues.

This sequence joins TRBV19 and TRBJ2-1; possibly TRBD2 for D (6 bases). This CDR3 is 15 amino acids long. Germline V gene lookup returns CDR1 LNHDA and CDR2 SQIVND (reference sequence). V was clipped by 9 bases and J by 2 bases, with 17 bases between them. CDR3 DNA sequence: TGTGCCAGCACCCCGAGGACTAACACCTACAATGAGCAGTTCTTC. This sequence encodes CASTPRTNTYNEQFF.

The chain links TRBV5-1 to TRBJ2-2, with a tentative D call TRBD2 (6 bases). Germline CDR1 reads SGHRS; CDR2 reads YFSETQ. The CDR3 consists of 17 residues. V was trimmed by 0 bases and J by 1 base, leaving 13 bases between them. CDR3 sequence: CASSLGYSGENTGELFF. Written as DNA, the CDR3 is TGCGCCAGCAGCTTGGGATACTCGGGGGAGAACACCGGGGAGCTGTTTTTT.

V usage is TRBV11-2 and J usage is TRBJ1-4; maybe TRBD1 (6 bases). The CDR3 has 15 residues. CDR1 is SGHAT and CDR2 is FQNNGV in the germline V gene. Trimming removed 1 base from V and 0 bases from J, with 6 bases in between. The CDR3 nucleotides are TGTGCCAGCAGCTTAGGGGACACAACTAATGAAAAACTGTTTTTT. Translating gives CASSLGDTTNEKLFF.

This clone was picked up one time. The CDR3 DNA follows: TGTGCCAGCTCACAACCTAGCGGAGCGAACACCGGGGAGCTGTTTTTT. This translates into CASSQPSGANTGELFF. This chain links TRBV18 with TRBJ2-2, with TRBD2 matching 7 bases. Germline assignment: CDR1 KGHSH and CDR2 LQKENI. The CDR3 consists of 16 residues. V lost 4 bases, J lost 0 bases, and 5 bases stayed unmatched.

This chain uses TRBV30 with TRBJ1-1; no firm D call. The V end lost 3 bases, the J end lost 2 bases, and 4 bases lay between the germline ends. The CDR3 spans 11 residues. Per the germline V gene, CDR1 is GTSNPN and CDR2 is SVGIG (reference sequence). This chain's CDR3 is CAWRLNTEAFF. For the CDR3, the DNA is TGTGCCTGGAGACTAAACACTGAAGCTTTCTTT.

The chain carries TRBV15 and TRBJ2-4; 7 bases align to TRBD1. Germline trimming cut 5 bases from V and 0 bases from J; bases unmatched to any gene: 10. This CDR3 contains 17 residues. Germline assignment: CDR1 LNHNV and CDR2 YYDKDF (reference sequence). The CDR3 bases are TGTGCCACCAGCGCCAAACAGGGGCCCATAGCCAAAAACATTCAGTACTTC. Encoded protein: CATSAKQGPIAKNIQYF.

The chain uses TRBV28 and TRBJ2-1; D is unresolved. Trimming removed 6 bases at V and 0 bases at J, with 15 bases between. This CDR3 comprises 16 residues. CDR1 and CDR2 (germline): MDHEN, SYDVKM. The CDR3 loop is CASSQASRPSYNEQFF. The CDR3 DNA is TGTGCCAGCAGCCAAGCTTCGAGGCCCTCCTACAATGAGCAGTTCTTC.

This sequence joins TRBV9 and TRBJ2-5, with a weak D call TRBD1 (6 bases). V lost 3 bases, J lost 1 base, and 16 bases lay in between. The germline V gene encodes CDR1 SGDLS and CDR2 YYNGEE. The CDR3 extends over 16 amino acids. CDR3 in DNA: TGTGCCAGCAGCGCAAACCCCGGACAGTTCCAAGAGACCCAGTACTTC. Encoded protein: CASSANPGQFQETQYF.

The chain joins TRBV19 to TRBJ2-4; 8 positions agree with TRBD1. Germline V gene lookup returns CDR1 LNHDA and CDR2 SQIVND (reference sequence). The V segment lost 0 bases and the J segment 0 bases; nucleotides outside the gene matches: 10. This CDR3 region has 19 residues. This CDR3 reads CASSIDGRRTGLAKNIQYF. The CDR3 region has the DNA TGTGCCAGTAGTATAGATGGTCGACGGACAGGGTTAGCCAAAAACATTCAGTACTTC.

The rearrangement links TRBV5-1 to TRBJ2-7, with D perhaps TRBD1 (6 bases). Germline loops: CDR1 SGHRS, CDR2 YFSETQ. CDR3 length: 13 amino acids. The V end was cut by 0 bases, the J end by 6 bases, with 10 bases between. The CDR3 coding sequence is TGCGCCAGCAGCTTGGACAGGGTGGTCGAGCAGTACTTC. This sequence encodes CASSLDRVVEQYF.

The rearrangement joins TRBV10-3 to TRBJ1-2; 7 bases align to TRBD1. V dropped 2 bases and J dropped 0; count of bases not matched to a gene: 3. CDR1 and CDR2 from the germline V gene are ENHRY and SYGVKD. The CDR3 totals 15 residues. The chain's CDR3 is CAISERDRANYGYTF. The CDR3, as DNA: TGTGCCATCAGTGAGAGGGACAGAGCTAACTATGGCTACACCTTC.

This sequence joins TRBV1 and TRBJ2-1; TRBD2 is taken as the D call from the table, unchecked against the DNA. TRBV1 is deemed a pseudogene. This CDR3 is built from 16 residues. The CDR3 bases are TGCACCAGCAGCCAAGAAAAAGCGGGAGTGGCCAATGAGCAGTTCTTC. This sequence encodes CTSSQEKAGVANEQFF.

The chain combines TRBV18 with TRBJ1-1; D uncertain. V was clipped by 2 bases and J by 1 base, with 11 bases between them. Germline values: CDR1 KGHSH, CDR2 LQKENI. CDR3 length equals 15 residues. CDR3 in amino acids: CASSPVQRKNTEAFF. CDR3 sequence (DNA): TGTGCCAGCTCACCAGTACAGCGAAAGAACACTGAAGCTTTCTTT.

The genes are TRBV28 and TRBJ1-2, with D possibly matching TRBD1 (6 bases). The ends were cut back, 6 bases at V and 4 bases at J, with 18 bases in the middle. The CDR3 runs 15 residues. Germline V gene sequence: CDR1 MDHEN, CDR2 SYDVKM. The CDR3 protein is CASRSPRAGAYGYTF. The CDR3 nucleotides are TGTGCCAGCAGATCTCCTCGGGCGGGGGCCTATGGCTACACCTTC.

This clone appeared a single time. V is TRBV11-1 and J is TRBJ1-5; D might be TRBD1 (5 bases). From germline, CDR1 is SGHAT and CDR2 FQDESV (reference sequence). The V and J ends lost 5 bases and 9 bases respectively, with 14 bases between them. The CDR3 loop spans 13 amino acids. The CDR3, as DNA: TGTGCCAGCAGCCTAGGGGAATGGGGGCCCCAGCATTTT. Residues: CASSLGEWGPQHF.

This sequence joins TRBV6-1 and TRBJ2-5, with unresolved D. This CDR3 is built from 12 residues. Germline V gives CDR1 MNHNS, CDR2 SASEGT. Trimming cost V 6 bases and J 2 bases, with 7 bases left between them. In DNA form, the CDR3 reads TGTGCCAGCAGGTCATGGCAAGAGACCCAGTACTTC. Protein sequence: CASRSWQETQYF.

The chain links TRBV6-1 to TRBJ2-2; D gene uncertain. V was clipped by 1 base and J by 1 base, with 1 base between them. Looked up from germline, CDR1 is MNHNS and CDR2 is SASEGT. CDR3 length equals 13 residues. CDR3 DNA: TGTGCCAGCAGTGAAGAGAACACCGGGGAGCTGTTTTTT. It encodes CASSEENTGELFF.